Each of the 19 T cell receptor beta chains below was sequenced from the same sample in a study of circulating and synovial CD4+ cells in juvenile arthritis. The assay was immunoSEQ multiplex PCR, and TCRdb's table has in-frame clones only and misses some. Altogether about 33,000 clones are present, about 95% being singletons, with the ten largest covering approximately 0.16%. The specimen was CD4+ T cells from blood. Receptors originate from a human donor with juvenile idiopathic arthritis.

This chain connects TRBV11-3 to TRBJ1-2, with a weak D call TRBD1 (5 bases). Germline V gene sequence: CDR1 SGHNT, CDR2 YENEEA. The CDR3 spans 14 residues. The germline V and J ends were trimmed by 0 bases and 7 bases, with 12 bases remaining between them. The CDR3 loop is CASSLDQGAIGYTF. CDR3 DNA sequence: TGTGCCAGCAGCTTAGATCAAGGGGCTATTGGCTACACCTTC. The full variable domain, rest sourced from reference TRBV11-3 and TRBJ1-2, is EAGVVQSPRYKIIEKKQPVAFWCNPISGHNTLYWYLQNLGQGPELLIRYENEEAVDDSQLPKDRFSAERLKGVDSTLKIQPAELGDSAVYLCASSLDQGAIGYTFGSGTRLTVV.

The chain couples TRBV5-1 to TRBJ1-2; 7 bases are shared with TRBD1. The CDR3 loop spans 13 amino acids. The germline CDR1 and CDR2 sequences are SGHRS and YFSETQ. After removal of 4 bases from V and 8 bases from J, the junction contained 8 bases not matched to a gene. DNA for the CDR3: TGCGCCAGCAGCCCTGAAGGGGGCATCGGCTACACCTTC. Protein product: CASSPEGGIGYTF.

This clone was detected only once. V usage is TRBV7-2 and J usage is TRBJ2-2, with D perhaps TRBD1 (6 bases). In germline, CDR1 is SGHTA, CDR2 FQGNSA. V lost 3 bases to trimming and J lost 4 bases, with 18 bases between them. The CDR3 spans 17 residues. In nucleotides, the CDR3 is TGTGCCAGCAGCTTCGTACGGGCAGGGACAATCACCGGGGAGCTGTTTTTT. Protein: CASSFVRAGTITGELFF.

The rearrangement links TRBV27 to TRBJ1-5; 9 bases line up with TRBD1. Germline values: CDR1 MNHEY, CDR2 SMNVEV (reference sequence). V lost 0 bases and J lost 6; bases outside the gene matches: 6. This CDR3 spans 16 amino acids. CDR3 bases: TGTGCCAGCAGTTTATCATCGACAGGGGGATCTCAGCCCCAGCATTTT. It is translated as CASSLSSTGGSQPQHF.

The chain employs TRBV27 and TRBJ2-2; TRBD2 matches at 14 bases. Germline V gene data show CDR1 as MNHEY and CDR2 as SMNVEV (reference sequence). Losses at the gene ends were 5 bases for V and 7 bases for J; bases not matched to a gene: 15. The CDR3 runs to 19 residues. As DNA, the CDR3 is TGTGCCAGCAGTCCACAAATAGGGACTAGCGGGAGATTGGTCGGGGAGCTGTTTTTT. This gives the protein CASSPQIGTSGRLVGELFF.

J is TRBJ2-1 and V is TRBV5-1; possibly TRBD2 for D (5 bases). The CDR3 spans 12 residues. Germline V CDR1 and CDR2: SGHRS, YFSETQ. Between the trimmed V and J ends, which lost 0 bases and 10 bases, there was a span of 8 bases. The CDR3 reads CASSLDREEQFF. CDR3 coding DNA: TGCGCCAGCAGCTTGGACCGGGAAGAGCAGTTCTTC.

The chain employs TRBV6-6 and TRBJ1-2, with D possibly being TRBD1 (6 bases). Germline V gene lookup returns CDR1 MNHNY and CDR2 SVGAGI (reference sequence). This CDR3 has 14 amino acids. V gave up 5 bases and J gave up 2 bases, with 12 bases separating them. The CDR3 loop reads CASSRGGENYGYTF. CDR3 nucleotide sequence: TGTGCCAGCAGTCGAGGGGGAGAGAACTATGGCTACACCTTC.

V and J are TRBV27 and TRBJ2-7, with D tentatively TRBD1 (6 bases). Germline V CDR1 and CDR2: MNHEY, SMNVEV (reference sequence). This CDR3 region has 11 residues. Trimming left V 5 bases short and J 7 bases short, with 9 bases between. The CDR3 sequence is CASSEGTEQYF. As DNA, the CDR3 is TGTGCCAGCAGTGAGGGGACAGAGCAGTACTTC.

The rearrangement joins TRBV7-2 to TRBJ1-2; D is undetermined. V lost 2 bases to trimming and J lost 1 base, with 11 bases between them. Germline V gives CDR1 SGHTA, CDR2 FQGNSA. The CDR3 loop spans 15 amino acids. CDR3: CASSLRPELNYGYTF. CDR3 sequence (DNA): TGTGCCAGCAGCTTACGCCCGGAGCTTAACTATGGCTACACCTTC. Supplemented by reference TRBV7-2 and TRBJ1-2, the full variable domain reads GAGVSQSPSNKVTEKGKDVELRCDPISGHTALYWYRQSLGQGLEFLIYFQGNSAPDKSGLPSDRFSAERTGGSVSTLTIQRTQQEDSAVYLCASSLRPELNYGYTFGSGTRLTVV.

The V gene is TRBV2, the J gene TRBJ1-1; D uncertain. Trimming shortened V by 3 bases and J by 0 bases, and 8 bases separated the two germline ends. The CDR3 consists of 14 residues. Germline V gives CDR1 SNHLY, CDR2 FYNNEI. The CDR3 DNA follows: TGTGCCAGCAGTGAGGAGCATATGAACACTGAAGCTTTCTTT. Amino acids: CASSEEHMNTEAFF.

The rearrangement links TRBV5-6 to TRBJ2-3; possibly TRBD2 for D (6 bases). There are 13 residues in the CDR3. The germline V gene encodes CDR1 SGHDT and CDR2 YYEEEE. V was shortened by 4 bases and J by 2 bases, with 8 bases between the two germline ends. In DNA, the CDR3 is TGTGCCAGCAGCGGGGACTCCACAGATACGCAGTATTTT. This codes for CASSGDSTDTQYF.

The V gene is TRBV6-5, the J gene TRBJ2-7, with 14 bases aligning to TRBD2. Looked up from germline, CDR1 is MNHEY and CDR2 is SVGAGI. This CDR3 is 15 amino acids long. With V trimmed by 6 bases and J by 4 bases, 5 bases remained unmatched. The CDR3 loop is CASRPGTSGSYEQYF. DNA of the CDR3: TGTGCCAGCAGACCCGGGACTAGCGGGAGTTACGAGCAGTACTTC.

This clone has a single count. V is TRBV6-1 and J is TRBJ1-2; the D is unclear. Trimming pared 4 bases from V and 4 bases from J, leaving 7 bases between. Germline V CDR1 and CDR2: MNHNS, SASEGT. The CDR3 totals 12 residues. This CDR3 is CASSGTIYGYTF. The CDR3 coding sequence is TGTGCCAGCAGTGGTACTATCTATGGCTACACCTTC.

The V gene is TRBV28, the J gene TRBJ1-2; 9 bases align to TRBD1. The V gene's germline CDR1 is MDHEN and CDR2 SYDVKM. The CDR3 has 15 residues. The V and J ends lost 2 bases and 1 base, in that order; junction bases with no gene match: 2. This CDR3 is CASSLEDRGNYGYTF. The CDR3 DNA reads TGTGCCAGCAGTTTAGAGGACAGGGGTAACTATGGCTACACCTTC.

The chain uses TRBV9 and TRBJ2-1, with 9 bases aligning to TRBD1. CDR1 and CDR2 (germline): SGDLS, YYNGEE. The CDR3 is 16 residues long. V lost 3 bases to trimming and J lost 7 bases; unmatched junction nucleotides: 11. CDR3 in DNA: TGTGCCAGCAGCGCGACGCCGGGACAGGGAGAGAATGAGCAGTTCTTC. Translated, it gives CASSATPGQGENEQFF.

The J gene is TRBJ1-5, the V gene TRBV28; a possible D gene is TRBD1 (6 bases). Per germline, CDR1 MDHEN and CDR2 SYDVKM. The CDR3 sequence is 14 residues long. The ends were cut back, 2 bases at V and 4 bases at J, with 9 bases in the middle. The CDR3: CASSLNTGNQPQHF. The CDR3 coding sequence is TGTGCCAGCAGTTTAAATACAGGGAATCAGCCCCAGCATTTT.

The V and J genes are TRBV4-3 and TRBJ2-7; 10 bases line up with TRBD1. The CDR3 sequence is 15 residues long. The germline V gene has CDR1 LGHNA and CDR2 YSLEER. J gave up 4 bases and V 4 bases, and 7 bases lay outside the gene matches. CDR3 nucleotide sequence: TGCGCCAGCAGCCCTGAACCGGGACAGGGGTACGAGCAGTACTTC. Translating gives CASSPEPGQGYEQYF.

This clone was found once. The CDR3 loop is CASSLRTGEEYGYTF. CDR3 nucleotides: TGTGCCAGCAGCCTCAGGACAGGGGAAGAATATGGCTACACCTTC. The chain combines TRBV7-2 with TRBJ1-2; 9 bases map to TRBD1. The CDR3 is 15 amino acids. J gave up 5 bases and V 5 bases, and 9 bases lay outside the gene matches. CDR1 and CDR2 (germline): SGHTA, FQGNSA.

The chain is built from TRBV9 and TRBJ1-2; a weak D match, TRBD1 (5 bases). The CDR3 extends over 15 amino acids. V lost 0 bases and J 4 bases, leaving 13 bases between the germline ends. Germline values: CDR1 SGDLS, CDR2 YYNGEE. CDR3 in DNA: TGTGCCAGCAGCGTAGGGTCGGGGGACCCCTATGGCTACACCTTC. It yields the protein CASSVGSGDPYGYTF.